This T cell receptor beta chain emerged from a study of radiation and T cells in renal cell carcinoma. Time point meaning: blood 2 weeks post-SBRT. Indicated treatment: 15 Gy SBRT to primary tumor, nephrectomy 4 weeks later. On this clone itself: The antigen remains unidentified.

CDR1 is PRHDT, CDR2 FYEKMQ, per germline (reference sequence). This CDR3 is 16 amino acids long. Study conclusions and caveats: From baseline, blood top tumor clonotypes peaked at 2 weeks post-radiation.

Repertoires were generated with immunoSEQ multiplex PCR, while TCRdb's copy carries only in-frame clones and drops some. The sample includes roughly 150,000 clones, 80% to 90% of them seen just once. The TCR comes from a woman aged 50 to 65 with renal cell carcinoma. V is TRBV13 and J is TRBJ2-5, with D perhaps TRBD1 (5 bases). TRBJ2-7 explains the end of the DNA better; the J call may be wrong. The specimen comprised blood, sampled from a patient whose treatment included radiotherapy and nephrectomy. The CDR3 nucleotides read TGTGCCAGCAGCTTAGGGCAGGGTGAAGCCCTCTACGAGCAGTACTTC. Its protein is CASSLGQGEALYEQYF.